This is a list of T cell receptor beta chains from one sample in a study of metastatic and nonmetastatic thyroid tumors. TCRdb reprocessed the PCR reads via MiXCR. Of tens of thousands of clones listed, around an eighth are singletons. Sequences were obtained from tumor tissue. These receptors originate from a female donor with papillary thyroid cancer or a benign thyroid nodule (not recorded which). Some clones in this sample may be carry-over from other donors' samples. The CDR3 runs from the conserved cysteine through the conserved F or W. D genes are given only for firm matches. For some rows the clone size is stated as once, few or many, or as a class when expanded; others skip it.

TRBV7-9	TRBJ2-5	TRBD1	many	TGTGCCAGCAGCTTAATGACCGAGACAGGGCAAGAGACCCAGTACTTC	CASSLMTETGQETQYF
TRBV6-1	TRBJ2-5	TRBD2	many	TGTGCCAGCAGAAGTAGCGGGAACCAAGAGACCCAGTACTTC	CASRSSGNQETQYF
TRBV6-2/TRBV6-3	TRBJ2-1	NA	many	TGTGCCAGCAGTTACCCCGATCCTACCACCTTC	CASSYPDPTTF
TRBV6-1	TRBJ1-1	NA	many	TGTGCCAGCAGTTCCCGAAGGGGGGCGACTGAAGCTTTCTTT	CASSSRRGATEAFF
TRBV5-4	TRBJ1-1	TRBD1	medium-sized	TGTGCCAGCAGCTACGAACCGGGACAGGGGATCTTGAACACTGAAGCTTTCTTT	CASSYEPGQGILNTEAFF
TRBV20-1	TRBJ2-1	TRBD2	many	TGCAGTGCTCCCCTTCTAGCGGGAATCCACAATGAGCAGTTCTTC	CSAPLLAGIHNEQFF
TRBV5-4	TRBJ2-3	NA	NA	TGTGCCAGCAGCTTGGAACAGGATACGCAGTATTTT	CASSLEQDTQYF
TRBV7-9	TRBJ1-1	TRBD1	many	TGTGCCAGCAGCGTCTACCAGGGGGTAAATACTGAAGCTTTCTTT	CASSVYQGVNTEAFF
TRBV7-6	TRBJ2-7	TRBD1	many	TGTGCCAGCAGCCCAGGGACAGGGTGGTACGAGCAGTACTTC	CASSPGTGWYEQYF
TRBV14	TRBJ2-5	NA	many	TGTGCCAGCAGCCGGGGGCTCCGAGAGACCCAGTACTTC	CASSRGLRETQYF
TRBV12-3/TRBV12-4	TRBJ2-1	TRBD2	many	TGTGCCAGCAGTTTAGGGACTAGCGGGAGCTCCTACAATGAGCAGTTCTTC	CASSLGTSGSSYNEQFF
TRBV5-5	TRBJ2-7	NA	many	TGTGCCAGCAGCCCTCCTACCCGGGTGAAAACCTACGAGCAGTACTTC	CASSPPTRVKTYEQYF
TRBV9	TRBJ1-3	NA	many	TGTGCCAGCAGACATAGCGCTGGAAACACCATATATTTT	CASRHSAGNTIYF
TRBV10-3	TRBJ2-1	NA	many	TGTGCCATCAGTGGGGGGTCTAGCAATGAGCAGTTCTTC	CAISGGSSNEQFF
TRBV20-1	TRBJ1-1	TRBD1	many	TGCAGTGCTATACAGGGGAAAGGAGGAGCTTTCTTT	CSAIQGKGGAFF
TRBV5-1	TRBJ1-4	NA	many	TGCGCCAGCGGGGGACCGAATGAAAAACTGTTTTTT	CASGGPNEKLFF
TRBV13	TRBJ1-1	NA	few	TGTGCCAGCAGCATCACCGGCCGGGGGGAGGCTGAAGCTTTCTTT	CASSITGRGEAEAFF
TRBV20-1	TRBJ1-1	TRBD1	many	TGCAGTGCTAGAAAACAGGGGGTGAACACTGAAGCTTTCTTT	CSARKQGVNTEAFF